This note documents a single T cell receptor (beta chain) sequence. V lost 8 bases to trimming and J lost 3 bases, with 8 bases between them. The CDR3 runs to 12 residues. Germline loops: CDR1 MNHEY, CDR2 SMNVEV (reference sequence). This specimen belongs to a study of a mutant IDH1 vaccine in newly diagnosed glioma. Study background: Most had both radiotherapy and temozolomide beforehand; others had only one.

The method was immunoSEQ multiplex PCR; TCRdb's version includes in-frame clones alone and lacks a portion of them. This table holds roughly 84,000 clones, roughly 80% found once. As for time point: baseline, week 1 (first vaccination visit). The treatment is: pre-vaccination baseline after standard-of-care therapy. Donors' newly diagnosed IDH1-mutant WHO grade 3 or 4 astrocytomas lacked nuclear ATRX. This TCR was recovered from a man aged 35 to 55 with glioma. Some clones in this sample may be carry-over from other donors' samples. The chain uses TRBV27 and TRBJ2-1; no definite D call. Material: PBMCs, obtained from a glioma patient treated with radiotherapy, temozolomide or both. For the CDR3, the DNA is TGTGCCAGCCTTACCAGCTACAATGAGCAGTTCTTC. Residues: CASLTSYNEQFF.